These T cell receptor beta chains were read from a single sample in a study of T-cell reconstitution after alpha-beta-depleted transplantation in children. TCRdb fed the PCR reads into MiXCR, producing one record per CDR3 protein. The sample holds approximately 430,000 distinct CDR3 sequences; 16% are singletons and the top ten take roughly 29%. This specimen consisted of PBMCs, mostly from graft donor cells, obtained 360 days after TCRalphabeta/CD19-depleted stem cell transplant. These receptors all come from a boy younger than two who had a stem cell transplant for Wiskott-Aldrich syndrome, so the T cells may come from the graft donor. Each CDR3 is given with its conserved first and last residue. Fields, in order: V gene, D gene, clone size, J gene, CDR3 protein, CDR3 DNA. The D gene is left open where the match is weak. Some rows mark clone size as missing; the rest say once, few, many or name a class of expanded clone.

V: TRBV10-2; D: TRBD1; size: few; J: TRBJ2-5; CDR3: CASSPRRNDRGQETQYF; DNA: TGCGCCAGCAGTCCCCGGAGAAATGACAGGGGCCAAGAGACCCAGTACTTC
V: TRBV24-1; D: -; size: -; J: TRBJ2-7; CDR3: CATSDTSGRIHEQYF; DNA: TGTGCCACCAGTGATACCTCGGGACGGATTCACGAGCAGTACTTC
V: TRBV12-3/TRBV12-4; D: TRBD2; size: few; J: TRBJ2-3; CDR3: CASSLSFGGGDTQYF; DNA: TGTGCCAGCAGTTTATCCTTCGGCGGGGGAGATACGCAGTATTTT
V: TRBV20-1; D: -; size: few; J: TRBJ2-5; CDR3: CSARSRPGLSRETQYF; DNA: TGCAGTGCTAGGAGCCGGCCGGGATTGTCAAGGGAGACCCAGTACTTC
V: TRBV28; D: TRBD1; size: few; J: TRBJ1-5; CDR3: CASRTGMIQPQHF; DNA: TGTGCCAGCAGGACAGGGATGATTCAGCCCCAGCATTTT
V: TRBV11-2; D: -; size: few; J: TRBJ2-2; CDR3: CASSLGRLKFYRPNTGELFF; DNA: TGTGCCAGCAGCTTAGGACGATTAAAGTTCTACCGCCCGAACACCGGGGAGCTGTTTTTT
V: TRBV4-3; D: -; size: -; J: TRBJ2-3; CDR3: CASSLQAVGTDTQYF; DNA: TGCGCCAGCAGCCTCCAGGCTGTTGGAACAGATACGCAGTATTTT
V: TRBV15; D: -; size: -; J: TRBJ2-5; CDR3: CATSKGGGEETQYF; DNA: TGTGCCACCTCGAAAGGGGGGGGCGAAGAGACCCAGTACTTC
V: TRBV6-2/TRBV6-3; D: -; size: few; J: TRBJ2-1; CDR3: CASTDQDEQFF; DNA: TGTGCCAGCACCGACCAGGATGAGCAGTTCTTC
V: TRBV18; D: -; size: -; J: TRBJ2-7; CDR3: CASSQKGQFYEQYF; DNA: TGTGCCAGCTCACAGAAGGGACAATTCTACGAGCAGTACTTC
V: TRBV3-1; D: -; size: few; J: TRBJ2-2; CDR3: CASSPLAGELFF; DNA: TGTGCCAGCAGCCCCTTAGCCGGGGAGCTGTTTTTT
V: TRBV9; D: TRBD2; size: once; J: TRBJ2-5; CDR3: CASSVGLAGGPGETQYF; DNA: TGTGCCAGCAGCGTAGGACTAGCGGGAGGGCCGGGAGAGACCCAGTACTTC
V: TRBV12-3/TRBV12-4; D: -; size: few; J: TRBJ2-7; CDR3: CASSKTAIYEQYF; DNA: TGTGCCAGCAGTAAGACTGCTATCTACGAGCAGTACTTC
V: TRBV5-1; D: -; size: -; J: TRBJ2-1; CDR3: CASRALGSSYNEQFF; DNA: TGCGCCAGCAGAGCTCTCGGCAGCTCCTACAATGAGCAGTTCTTC
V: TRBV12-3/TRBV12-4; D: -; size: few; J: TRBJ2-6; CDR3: CACQASGANVLTF; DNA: TGTGCCTGCCAAGCCTCTGGGGCCAACGTCCTGACTTTC
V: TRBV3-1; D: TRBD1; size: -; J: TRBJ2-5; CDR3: CASSSSTGVFPQETQYF; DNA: TGTGCCAGCAGCTCTAGCACAGGGGTGTTCCCTCAAGAGACCCAGTACTTC
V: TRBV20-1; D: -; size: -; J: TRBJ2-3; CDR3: CSARSTSTDTQYF; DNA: TGCAGTGCTAGATCCACTAGCACAGATACGCAGTATTTT
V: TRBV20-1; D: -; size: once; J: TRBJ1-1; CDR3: CSASHQIGEAFF; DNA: TGCAGTGCTAGCCACCAGATAGGTGAAGCTTTCTTT
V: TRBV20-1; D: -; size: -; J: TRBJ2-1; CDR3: CSALADSYNGQFF; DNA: TGCAGTGCCTTAGCGGACTCCTACAATGGGCAGTTCTTC
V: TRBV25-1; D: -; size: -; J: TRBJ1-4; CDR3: CASSTYWGAGEKLFF; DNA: TGTGCCAGTAGCACGTACTGGGGGGCTGGCGAAAAACTGTTTTTT
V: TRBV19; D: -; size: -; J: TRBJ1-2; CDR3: CATGSNYGYTF; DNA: TGTGCCACAGGGAGCAACTATGGCTACACCTTC
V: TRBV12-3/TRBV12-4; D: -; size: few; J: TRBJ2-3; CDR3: CASSSSPLLHRADTQYF; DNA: TGTGCCAGCAGTTCATCCCCTCTGCTTCATCGTGCAGATACGCAGTATTTT
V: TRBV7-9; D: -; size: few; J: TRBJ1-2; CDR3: CASSLNVKGYTF; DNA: TGTGCCAGCAGCTTAAACGTAAAAGGCTACACCTTC
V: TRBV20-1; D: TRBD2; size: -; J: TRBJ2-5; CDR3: CSASFLAGRSETQYF; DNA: TGCAGTGCTAGTTTCCTAGCGGGGCGGAGCGAGACCCAGTACTTC
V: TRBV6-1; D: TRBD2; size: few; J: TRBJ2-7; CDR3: CASTRLAGSYEQYF; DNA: TGTGCCAGCACCAGACTAGCGGGGTCCTACGAGCAGTACTTC
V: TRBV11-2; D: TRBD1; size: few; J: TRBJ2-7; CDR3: CASSLAPGRTGAGYEQYF; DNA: TGTGCCAGCAGCTTAGCCCCTGGCCGGACAGGGGCAGGGTACGAGCAGTACTTC
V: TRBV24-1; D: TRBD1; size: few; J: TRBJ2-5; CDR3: CATSDLRQGVETQYF; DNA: TGTGCCACCAGTGATTTGAGACAGGGAGTTGAGACCCAGTACTTC
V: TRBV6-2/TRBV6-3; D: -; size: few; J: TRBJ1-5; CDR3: CASSYTLNQPQHF; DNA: TGTGCCAGCAGTTATACCCTCAATCAGCCCCAGCATTTT
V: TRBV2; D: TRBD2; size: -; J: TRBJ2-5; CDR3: CASSEELAGTETQYF; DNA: TGTGCCAGCAGTGAAGAACTAGCGGGGACAGAGACCCAGTACTTC
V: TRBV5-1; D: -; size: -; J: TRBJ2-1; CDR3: CASSLVRNNEQFF; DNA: TGCGCCAGCAGCTTGGTGCGGAACAATGAGCAGTTCTTC
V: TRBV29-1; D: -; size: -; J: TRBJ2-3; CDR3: CSVESPRQAHYF; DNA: TGCAGCGTTGAAAGCCCAAGACAGGCGCACTATTTT
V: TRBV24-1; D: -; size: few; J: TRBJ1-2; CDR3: CATSDSTDYGYTF; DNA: TGTGCCACCAGTGATTCGACGGATTATGGCTACACCTTC
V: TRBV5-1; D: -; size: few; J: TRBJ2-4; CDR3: CASSHIWGVAKNIQYF; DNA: TGCGCCAGCAGCCACATTTGGGGGGTAGCCAAAAACATTCAGTACTTC
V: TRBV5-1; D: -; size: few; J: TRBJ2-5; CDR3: CASSWRGETQYF; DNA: TGCGCCAGCAGCTGGAGGGGAGAGACCCAGTACTTC
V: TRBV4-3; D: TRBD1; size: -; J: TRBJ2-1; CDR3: CASSQVRGRTYNEQFF; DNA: TGCGCCAGCAGCCAGGTCAGGGGGCGCACCTACAATGAGCAGTTCTTC
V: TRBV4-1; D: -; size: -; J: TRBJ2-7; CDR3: CASSPRLDWVNEQYF; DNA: TGCGCCAGCAGCCCGCGACTAGACTGGGTTAACGAGCAGTACTTC
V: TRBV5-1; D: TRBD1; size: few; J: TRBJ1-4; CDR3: CASSFGDRGEKLFF; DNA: TGCGCCAGCAGCTTTGGGGACAGGGGTGAAAAACTGTTTTTT
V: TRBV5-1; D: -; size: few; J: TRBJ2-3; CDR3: CASSGPRNTDTQYF; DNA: TGCGCCAGCAGCGGACCTCGGAACACAGATACGCAGTATTTT
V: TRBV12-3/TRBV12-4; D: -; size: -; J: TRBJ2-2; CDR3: CASSLVGGVPTGELFF; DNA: TGTGCCAGCAGTTTAGTGGGGGGCGTCCCGACCGGGGAGCTGTTTTTT
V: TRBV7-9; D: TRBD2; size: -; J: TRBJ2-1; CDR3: CASSWIAGGPLSDEQFF; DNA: TGTGCCAGCAGCTGGATAGCGGGGGGGCCCCTCAGCGATGAGCAGTTCTTC
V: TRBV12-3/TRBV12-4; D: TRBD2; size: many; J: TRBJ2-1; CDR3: CASSLALTSGSRGEGSYNEQFF; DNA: TGTGCCAGCAGTTTAGCGCTCACTAGCGGGAGTAGAGGCGAGGGGTCCTACAATGAGCAGTTCTTC
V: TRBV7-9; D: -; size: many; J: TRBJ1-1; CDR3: CASSWRAEAFF; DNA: TGTGCCAGCAGCTGGAGGGCCGAAGCTTTCTTT
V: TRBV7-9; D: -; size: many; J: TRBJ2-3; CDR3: CASSQGGTDTQYF; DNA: TGTGCCAGCAGTCAGGGAGGCACAGATACGCAGTATTTT
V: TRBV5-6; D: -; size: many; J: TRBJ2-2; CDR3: CASSRPTGELFF; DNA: TGTGCCAGCAGCCGACCTACCGGGGAGCTGTTTTTT
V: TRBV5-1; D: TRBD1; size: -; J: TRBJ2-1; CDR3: CASRPGQGDEQFF; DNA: TGCGCCAGCAGACCCGGACAGGGTGACGAGCAGTTCTTC
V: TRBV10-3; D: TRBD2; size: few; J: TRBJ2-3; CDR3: CAISDGSGSEDTQYF; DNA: TGTGCCATCAGTGATGGAAGCGGGAGCGAAGATACGCAGTATTTT
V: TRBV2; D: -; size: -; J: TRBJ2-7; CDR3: CASSEPYEQYF; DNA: TGTGCCAGCAGTGAGCCTTACGAGCAGTACTTC